These T cell receptor beta chains were read from a single sample in a study of T cells after posttransplantation cyclophosphamide. Some clones are missing from TCRdb's copy, which holds only in-frame ones; the method was immunoSEQ multiplex PCR. The sample shows around 10,000 clones, none of them appearing just once. Sample: PBMCs, taken after allogeneic stem cell transplant with posttransplant cyclophosphamide. The receptors were sampled from a female patient between 35 and 55 years old who received an allogeneic stem cell transplant from a related donor, was CMV-positive, and had no GVHD. Some T cells may have come from the graft donor. The CDR3 runs from the conserved cysteine through the conserved F or W. The D gene is left open where the match is weak. Clone size is stated in some rows and not others, as once, few, many or a class when expanded.

size,V,J,D,length,DNA,CDR3
NA,TRBV7-9,TRBJ1-4,NA,16,TGTGCCAGCAGCTCGGGGGAGAGACGGGGAAATGAAAAACTGTTTTTT,CASSSGERRGNEKLFF
many,TRBV4-1,TRBJ2-1,NA,19,TGCGCCAGCAGCCAAGTAGGGGGTAGGGTGCGCCTGGCCTACAATGAGCAGTTCTTC,CASSQVGGRVRLAYNEQFF
many,TRBV2,TRBJ2-2,TRBD2,16,TGTGCCAGCAGTGGACTAAGCGGGGCCGCCACCGGGGAGCTGTTTTTT,CASSGLSGAATGELFF
medium-sized,TRBV18,TRBJ2-1,TRBD2,15,TGTGCCAGCTCACCAGGTAGCGGGAGGGTAGGTGAGCAGTTCTTC,CASSPGSGRVGEQFF
many,TRBV2,TRBJ1-1,NA,13,TGTGCCAGCTCCTCGAGCCAGAACACTGAAGCTTTCTTT,CASSSSQNTEAFF
large,TRBV27,TRBJ2-3,NA,15,TGTGCCAGCAGTTTAGAAACTAGACTGATACATACGCAGTATTTT,CASSLETRLIHTQYF
many,TRBV27,TRBJ2-2,NA,14,TGTGCCAGCAGCCTTCTAGGGGGCACCGGGGAGCTGTTTTTT,CASSLLGGTGELFF
many,TRBV30,TRBJ2-7,NA,14,TGTGCCTGGAGTTCACAGCCCAACACCTACGAGCAGTACTTC,CAWSSQPNTYEQYF
many,TRBV6-1,TRBJ1-1,TRBD1,14,TGTGCCAGCAGGACGACAGGGGTTTACACTGAAGCTTTCTTT,CASRTTGVYTEAFF
many,TRBV11-3,TRBJ2-5,TRBD1,13,TGTGCCAGCAGCTCTCAGGGGGCAGAGACCCAGTACTTC,CASSSQGAETQYF
many,TRBV7-3,TRBJ1-6,NA,15,TGTGCCAGCAGCAAGGGGATTGGCAATAATTCACCCCTCCACTTT,CASSKGIGNNSPLHF
few,TRBV6-1,TRBJ2-7,TRBD2,13,TGTGCCAGCCCTAGCGGGGGGAACTACGAGCAGTACTTC,CASPSGGNYEQYF
many,TRBV9,TRBJ2-1,TRBD1,14,TGTGCCAGCAGCGTAGGGGCAGGGGGCAATGAGCAGTTCTTC,CASSVGAGGNEQFF
many,TRBV28,TRBJ2-7,NA,12,TGTGCCAGCAGGAGCGAGCTCTACGAGCAGTACTTC,CASRSELYEQYF
many,TRBV7-9,TRBJ2-3,NA,13,TGTGCCAGCAGCTTCTCGGGAGTAGATACGCAGTATTTT,CASSFSGVDTQYF
many,TRBV14,TRBJ2-3,TRBD1,18,TGTGCCAGCAGCCAAGTGGGGACAGGGCTCTTCTACACAGATACGCAGTATTTT,CASSQVGTGLFYTDTQYF
many,TRBV7-9,TRBJ1-2,NA,19,TGTGCCAGCACCTCCATTAGTAGGACAGAGAATTTTCGTAACTATGGCTACACCTTC,CASTSISRTENFRNYGYTF
many,TRBV9,TRBJ1-3,NA,12,TGTGCCAGCAGCGGCGCGGACAGTCTCATATATTTT,CASSGADSLIYF
many,TRBV29-1,TRBJ1-1,TRBD1,15,TGCAGCGCGATCCACTCGGGACAGAAGAACACTGAAGCTTTCTTT,CSAIHSGQKNTEAFF
many,TRBV2,TRBJ1-6,NA,14,TGTGCCAGCAGTGAAGAGGGGGGGGGTTCACCCCTCCACTTT,CASSEEGGGSPLHF
many,TRBV9,TRBJ1-1,NA,16,TGTGCCAGCAGCGTCGGGCCAGGGCTGACAGACACTGAAGCTTTCTTT,CASSVGPGLTDTEAFF
many,TRBV6-6,TRBJ2-7,NA,13,TGTGCCAGCAGGCCTCGGCCCTCAGGCGAGCAGTACTTC,CASRPRPSGEQYF
many,TRBV10-3,TRBJ2-5,NA,16,TGTGCCATCAGTGATCAAGGCCGGGGGTCGGTGGAGACCCAGTACTTC,CAISDQGRGSVETQYF
many,TRBV19,TRBJ1-5,NA,13,TGTGCCAGTAGTATAAGCTTAGATCAGCCCCAGCATTTT,CASSISLDQPQHF
many,TRBV7-3,TRBJ2-2,NA,14,TGTGCCAGCAGCTTAAGGTGGTCGGCCGGGGAGCTGTTTTTT,CASSLRWSAGELFF
many,TRBV5-6,TRBJ2-2,TRBD2,17,TGTGCCAGCAGCCGTCTCACTAGCGGGGGGGCAACCGGGGAGCTGTTTTTT,CASSRLTSGGATGELFF
many,TRBV28,TRBJ2-7,NA,16,TGTGCCAGCTTCCCGAACGAGGTAGCGGACCGCTACGAGCAGTACTTC,CASFPNEVADRYEQYF
many,TRBV7-9,TRBJ2-5,TRBD2,15,TGTGCCAGCAGTTCCGAGCGGGGGGCGTGGGAGACCCAGTACTTC,CASSSERGAWETQYF
NA,TRBV9,TRBJ2-7,TRBD2,16,TGTGCCAGCAGCCCAGGACTAGCGGGGCGCTCCTACGAGCAGTACTTC,CASSPGLAGRSYEQYF
many,TRBV10-3,TRBJ2-6,NA,16,TGTGCCATCAGGGCAGGACTGGTCTCTGGGGCCAACGTCCTGACTTTC,CAIRAGLVSGANVLTF
medium-sized,TRBV28,TRBJ2-2,TRBD1,15,TGTGCCAGCAGTCCCCAGACAGGGGCAGGTGGGGAGCTGTTTTTT,CASSPQTGAGGELFF
many,TRBV10-3,TRBJ1-1,TRBD1,15,TGTGCCATCGGGCCCAGAACGACAGGGAGGACTGAAGCTTTCTTT,CAIGPRTTGRTEAFF
many,TRBV12-5,TRBJ2-3,TRBD2,14,TGTGCTAGTGGGCCTAGCGGACGCACAGATACGCAGTATTTT,CASGPSGRTDTQYF
many,TRBV14,TRBJ1-5,NA,14,TGTGCCAGCAGCCATGGTACAGTTAATCAGCCCCAGCATTTT,CASSHGTVNQPQHF
many,TRBV18,TRBJ2-7,TRBD1,14,TGTGCCAGCTCAACGACAGGGAATTACCACGAGCAGTACTTC,CASSTTGNYHEQYF
many,TRBV27,TRBJ1-5,NA,14,TGTGCCAGCAGTGGGGGACTATTCAATCAGCCCCAGCATTTT,CASSGGLFNQPQHF
many,TRBV7-3,TRBJ2-1,NA,15,TGTGCCAGCAGCTCCGGGGGAAACCTTTACAATGAGCAGTTCTTC,CASSSGGNLYNEQFF
many,TRBV28,TRBJ1-4,NA,15,TGTGCCAGCGTCACCGCAGGGCTCCCTAATGAAAAACTGTTTTTT,CASVTAGLPNEKLFF
medium-sized,TRBV5-1,TRBJ2-1,TRBD2,15,TGCGCCAGCAGCCTAACTAGCGGGAGCTTCAATGAGCAGTTCTTC,CASSLTSGSFNEQFF
NA,TRBV4-1,TRBJ2-5,TRBD1,16,TGCGCCAGCAACCGACTGGACAGGGCGACTCAAGAGGCCCAGTACTTC,CASNRLDRATQEAQYF
many,TRBV28,TRBJ2-7,TRBD1,14,TGTGCCAGCAGGTCCGGGACAGGGTCCTACGAGCAGTACTTC,CASRSGTGSYEQYF
many,TRBV5-5,TRBJ1-2,NA,15,TGTGCCAGCAGCTTGGACCCGAACCCGGACTATGGCTACACCTTC,CASSLDPNPDYGYTF
many,TRBV9,TRBJ1-5,TRBD1,14,TGTGCCAGCAGCTATTCCCCAGGGGGTCAGCCCCAGCATTTT,CASSYSPGGQPQHF